These 25 T cell receptor beta chains were all obtained from the same sample, sequenced in a study of cytomegalovirus exposure and HLA in healthy donors. Using immunoSEQ multiplex PCR, the repertoire was profiled, and TCRdb retains in-frame clones only, with some absent. The table records approximately 60,000 clones, 95% of them present only once. Specimen: PBMCs. These receptors originate from a woman aged 18-29 years in good health and CMV-seropositive.

The V and J genes are TRBV30 and TRBJ2-1, with 10 bases fitting TRBD1. Trimming removed 1 base from V and 4 bases from J; junction bases left unmatched: 7. Germline values: CDR1 GTSNPN, CDR2 SVGIG (reference sequence). This CDR3 contains 16 residues. CDR3 in amino acids: CAWSDWDRGLYNEQFF. In nucleotides, the CDR3 is TGTGCCTGGAGTGACTGGGACAGGGGTTTGTACAATGAGCAGTTCTTC.

This chain uses TRBV28 with TRBJ2-7; tentative D call: TRBD2 (5 bases). The germline V and J ends were trimmed by 4 bases and 3 bases, with 7 bases remaining between them. In germline, CDR1 is MDHEN, CDR2 SYDVKM. The CDR3 totals 12 residues. Here the CDR3 reads CASSSGFYEQYF. For the CDR3, the DNA is TGTGCCAGCAGTTCGGGGTTCTACGAGCAGTACTTC.

This sequence joins TRBV27 and TRBJ2-5, with 7 bases matching TRBD2. Germline lookup yields CDR1 MNHEY and CDR2 SMNVEV (reference sequence). The CDR3 is made up of 14 amino acids. Germline trimming cut 7 bases from V and 7 bases from J; bases unmatched to any gene: 12. CDR3 residues: CASKHGEGLRTQYF. CDR3 nucleotides: TGTGCCAGCAAACATGGGGAGGGTTTGAGGACCCAGTACTTC.

J is TRBJ1-1 and V is TRBV7-9; TRBD1 might be the D (6 bases). Trimming took 5 bases from V and 4 from J, leaving 11 bases between them. The CDR3 has 13 residues. CDR1 is SEHNR and CDR2 is FQNEAQ in the germline V gene (reference sequence). CDR3: CASSRGGGTEAFF. The CDR3 DNA reads as TGTGCCAGCAGCCGGGGAGGGGGCACTGAAGCTTTCTTT.

This clone has just one count. The J gene is TRBJ1-2, the V gene TRBV5-8; D may be TRBD1 (5 bases). Germline V CDR1 and CDR2: SGHTS, YDEGEE. The V end lost 2 bases, the J end lost 0 bases, and 14 bases lay between the germline ends. The CDR3 runs to 16 residues. The DNA of the CDR3 is TGTGCCAGCAGCTTAAGGGGCCGTACCTCTAACTATGGCTACACCTTC. Encoded protein: CASSLRGRTSNYGYTF.

V is TRBV4-1 and J is TRBJ2-5; 16 nucleotides align to TRBD2. The J segment lost 6 bases and the V segment lost 4 bases, leaving 8 bases of the junction unmatched. Germline-derived CDR1 and CDR2 are MGHRA and YSYEKL. The CDR3 length is 17 residues. CDR3 DNA sequence: TGCGCCAGCAGCCCGGGACTAGCGGGGGGGCCCGGAAAGACCCAGTACTTC. It is translated as CASSPGLAGGPGKTQYF.

This chain joins TRBV19 and TRBJ1-2; a weak D match, TRBD1 (5 bases). The CDR3 is 16 amino acids. Germline V gives CDR1 LNHDA, CDR2 SQIVND (reference sequence). V shed 0 bases and J shed 2 bases, with 13 bases lying between them. The CDR3 loop reads CASSIDHRIGNYGYTF. In DNA, the CDR3 is TGTGCCAGTAGTATAGATCACAGGATTGGGAACTATGGCTACACCTTC.

This sequence joins TRBV27 and TRBJ2-1; 10 bases are shared with TRBD1. The CDR3 contains 15 residues. Trimming at V came to 4 bases and at J to 6 bases, leaving 6 bases not matched to a gene. Germline V gene sequence: CDR1 MNHEY, CDR2 SMNVEV (reference sequence). The CDR3 DNA reads TGTGCCAGCAGTTCGTCGGGACAGGGGTTCAATGAGCAGTTCTTC. Its translation is CASSSSGQGFNEQFF.

The CDR3 DNA reads TGTGCCAGCAGTGCGTCCCCATTCCCGGGTTTGGCGGACACTGAAGCTTTCTTT. Translated: CASSASPFPGLADTEAFF. The rearrangement joins TRBV2 to TRBJ1-1, with unresolved D. The CDR3 runs 18 residues. From germline, CDR1 is SNHLY and CDR2 FYNNEI. Trimming shortened V by 4 bases and J by 3 bases, and 24 bases separated the two germline ends.

The J gene is TRBJ2-4, the V gene TRBV29-1; TRBD1 matches 7 bases. With 1 base clipped from V and 3 bases from J, the junction kept 0 bases outside the gene matches. This CDR3 is 13 amino acids long. Germline-derived CDR1 and CDR2 are SQVTM and ANQGSEA. The CDR3: CSVEAGGKNIQYF. As DNA, the CDR3 is TGCAGCGTTGAAGCAGGGGGCAAAAACATTCAGTACTTC.

This clone has a single count. The chain employs TRBV19 and TRBJ2-7, with 12 bases lining up with TRBD1. The CDR3 has 14 amino acids. Germline V gives CDR1 LNHDA, CDR2 SQIVND (reference sequence). The ends lost 8 bases at V and 6 bases at J; junction bases unmatched: 8. The CDR3 DNA is TGTGCCAGTCCCTTGGGACAGGGGGCGAGCGAGCAGTACTTC. It encodes CASPLGQGASEQYF.

The V and J genes are TRBV5-1 and TRBJ1-6; 8 bases agree with TRBD1. This CDR3 contains 16 residues. J gave up 6 bases and V 4 bases, and 9 bases lay outside the gene matches. Germline V gene data show CDR1 as SGHRS and CDR2 as YFSETQ. The CDR3 spells CASSRELDRVNSPLHF. The DNA of the CDR3 is TGCGCCAGCAGCCGCGAATTGGACAGGGTTAATTCACCCCTCCACTTT.

A single count supports this clone. The V call is TRBV15, the J call TRBJ1-6; tentatively, D is TRBD1 (6 bases). This CDR3 comprises 15 residues. The V gene lost 4 bases and the J gene lost 7 bases, with 14 bases spanning the gap. Germline V gene sequence: CDR1 LNHNV, CDR2 YYDKDF (reference sequence). As DNA, the CDR3 is TGTGCCACCAGCATCGGGGGGCCATCGAATTCACCCCTCCACTTT. Translated: CATSIGGPSNSPLHF.

The V gene is TRBV6-6, the J gene TRBJ2-7, with 7 bases lining up with TRBD1. Germline values: CDR1 MNHNY, CDR2 SVGAGI (reference sequence). The CDR3 totals 13 residues. V lost 0 bases, J lost 6 bases, and 2 bases stayed unmatched. CDR3: CASSYSRGREQYF. The CDR3 nucleotides read TGTGCCAGCAGTTACTCGAGGGGGCGCGAGCAGTACTTC.

V is TRBV7-9 and J is TRBJ2-7; weak D call: TRBD1 (5 bases). Germline V gives CDR1 SEHNR, CDR2 FQNEAQ (reference sequence). This CDR3 comprises 13 residues. Trimming took off 0 bases at V and 6 bases at J, with 9 bases between the two ends. CDR3 protein: CASSLAEGAEQYF. The CDR3 DNA follows: TGTGCCAGCAGCTTAGCGGAAGGGGCCGAGCAGTACTTC.

This clone was seen a single time. V is TRBV11-2 and J is TRBJ1-1; unclear D gene. The CDR3 runs to 16 residues. V was cut by 1 base and J by 2 bases, with 14 bases left in between. Germline CDR1 and CDR2: SGHAT and FQNNGV. The CDR3, as DNA: TGTGCCAGCAGCTTAGGGGCTCGTCGGGGAAACACTGAAGCTTTCTTT. The encoded protein is CASSLGARRGNTEAFF.

V usage is TRBV2 and J usage is TRBJ2-3; a possible D gene is TRBD2 (7 bases). V gave up 6 bases and J gave up 5 bases, with 18 bases separating them. Germline V gene data show CDR1 as SNHLY and CDR2 as FYNNEI. The CDR3 totals 15 residues. For the CDR3, the DNA is TGTGCCAGCAGGGCCGGGCGGGGGCTGGGAGATACGCAGTATTTT. Its translation is CASRAGRGLGDTQYF.

This clone appeared a single time. The V and J genes are TRBV4-1 and TRBJ1-2; 12 bases agree with TRBD1. The CDR3 has 16 amino acids. J was trimmed by 4 bases and V by 1 base; bases with no gene match: 4. CDR1 and CDR2 (germline): MGHRA, YSYEKL. This CDR3 is CASSQVRDRGLYGYTF. The DNA of the CDR3 is TGCGCCAGCAGCCAAGTCCGGGACAGGGGGCTCTATGGCTACACCTTC.

V and J are TRBV7-6 and TRBJ2-3; D remains unclear. V was shortened by 5 bases and J by 5 bases, with 17 bases between the two germline ends. This CDR3 contains 15 residues. Germline CDR1 reads SGHVS; CDR2 reads FNYEAQ. The CDR3 region is CASSPTARTEDTQYF. CDR3 DNA: TGTGCCAGCAGCCCGACGGCGAGAACAGAAGATACGCAGTATTTT.

This chain links TRBV2 with TRBJ2-3; D is unresolved. The CDR3 loop spans 12 amino acids. V shed 6 bases and J shed 5 bases, with 9 bases lying between them. Germline CDR1 is SNHLY and CDR2 is FYNNEI. The CDR3 DNA reads as TGTGCCAGCAGAGACCGCGGAGATACGCAGTATTTT. Its translation is CASRDRGDTQYF.

The chain employs TRBV30 and TRBJ1-3; maybe TRBD1 (6 bases). Looked up from germline, CDR1 is GTSNPN and CDR2 is SVGIG (reference sequence). The length of the CDR3 is 14 residues. V was clipped by 0 bases and J by 2 bases, with 8 bases between them. CDR3 region: CAWSVRQAGNTIYF. The CDR3 DNA reads as TGTGCCTGGAGTGTACGACAGGCTGGAAACACCATATATTTT.

The rearrangement joins TRBV25-1 to TRBJ2-1, with 8 bases identical to TRBD2. The CDR3 length is 15 residues. The J segment lost 8 bases and the V segment lost 3 bases, leaving 9 bases of the junction unmatched. Germline-derived CDR1 and CDR2 are MGHDK and SYGVNS. CDR3 sequence: CASSEAGLEVDEQFF. For the CDR3, the DNA is TGTGCCAGCAGTGAGGCGGGACTAGAGGTCGATGAGCAGTTCTTC.

The chain uses TRBV7-8 and TRBJ2-2; perhaps TRBD2 as D (5 bases). The V end lost 2 bases, the J end lost 7 bases, and 14 bases lay between the germline ends. The germline V gene has CDR1 SGHVS and CDR2 FQNEAQ. The CDR3 has 15 residues. The CDR3 spells CASSLRRTGDGELFF. The CDR3 bases are TGTGCCAGCAGCTTAAGGAGGACCGGCGACGGGGAGCTGTTTTTT.

The chain has TRBV6-6 and TRBJ2-4; a possible D gene is TRBD2 (5 bases). This CDR3 spans 15 amino acids. V was pared by 7 bases and J by 6 bases, with 19 bases between. The germline gives CDR1 MNHNY, CDR2 SVGAGI (reference sequence). CDR3 in amino acids: CASTISADSGNIQYF. The DNA for the CDR3 is TGTGCCAGCACCATATCAGCGGACTCAGGAAACATTCAGTACTTC.

This clone was found once. The chain employs TRBV2 and TRBJ2-7, with D unresolved. Per germline, CDR1 SNHLY and CDR2 FYNNEI. The CDR3 is made up of 12 amino acids. V dropped 6 bases and J dropped 6 bases, with 12 bases sitting between them. This chain's CDR3 is CASSFIQREQYF. CDR3 in DNA: TGTGCCAGCAGCTTTATCCAGCGCGAGCAGTACTTC.